The source of this TCR beta chain is a study of T cells expressing NK-cell markers. Study at large: Underlying the TCR beta repertoires were sorted CD3+CD56+NKG2C+, CD3+CD56+NKG2C- and CD3+CD56-NKG2C+ T cells. Study findings and constraints: The dominant NKG2C+ clonotypes represented about 1.0-7.5% of CD8+ T cells in six donors.

Comment on this clonotype: Its antigen is still unknown.

TCRdb reprocessed the 5' RACE reads, with one entry per CDR3 protein and no DNA. The sample totals approximately 550,000 distinct CDR3 sequences; its top ten clones hold under 4.5%. This CDR3 has 15 residues. CDR1 and CDR2 from the germline V gene are DFQATT and SNEGSKA (reference sequence). What was sequenced was blood T cells: a sorted CD56 or NKG2C T cell subset, CD4+ or CD8+ T cells, or bulk PBMC T cells (not recorded which). This clonotype was sampled from a man aged 18 to 29 in good health. The V and J genes are TRBV20-1 and TRBJ2-5; TCRdb calls TRBD1, which cannot be checked without DNA. CDR3 region: CSAFPLGQGIETQYF.